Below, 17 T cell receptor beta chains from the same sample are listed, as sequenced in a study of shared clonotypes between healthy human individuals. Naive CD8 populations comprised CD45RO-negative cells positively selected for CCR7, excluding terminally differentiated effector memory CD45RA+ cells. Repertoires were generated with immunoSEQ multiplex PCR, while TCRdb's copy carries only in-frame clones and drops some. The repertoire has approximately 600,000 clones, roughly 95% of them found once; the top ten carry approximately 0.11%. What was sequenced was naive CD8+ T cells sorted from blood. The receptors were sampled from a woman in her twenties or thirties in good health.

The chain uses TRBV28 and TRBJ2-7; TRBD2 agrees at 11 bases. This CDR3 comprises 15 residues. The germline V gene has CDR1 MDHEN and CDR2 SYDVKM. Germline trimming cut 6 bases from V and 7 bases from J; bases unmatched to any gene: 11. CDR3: CASRVVAGGGEEQYF. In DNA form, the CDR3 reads TGTGCCAGCAGAGTCGTAGCGGGAGGGGGGGAGGAGCAGTACTTC.

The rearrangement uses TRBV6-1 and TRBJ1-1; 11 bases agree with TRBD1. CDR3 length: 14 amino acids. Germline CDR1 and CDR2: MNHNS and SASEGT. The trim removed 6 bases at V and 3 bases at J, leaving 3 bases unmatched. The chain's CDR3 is CASSLGQGDTEAFF. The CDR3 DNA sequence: TGTGCCAGCAGCCTGGGACAGGGGGACACTGAAGCTTTCTTT.

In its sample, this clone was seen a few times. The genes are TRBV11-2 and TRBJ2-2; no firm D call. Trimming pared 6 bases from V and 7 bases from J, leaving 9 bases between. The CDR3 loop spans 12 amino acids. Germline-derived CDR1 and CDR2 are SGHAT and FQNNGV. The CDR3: CASRAGVGELFF. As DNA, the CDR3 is TGTGCCAGCAGGGCAGGTGTCGGGGAGCTGTTTTTT. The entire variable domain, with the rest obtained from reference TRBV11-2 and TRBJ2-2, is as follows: EAGVAQSPRYKIIEKRQSVAFWCNPISGHATLYWYQQILGQGPKLLIQFQNNGVVDDSQLPKDRFSAERLKGVDSTLKIQPAKLEDSAVYLCASRAGVGELFFGEGSRLTVL.

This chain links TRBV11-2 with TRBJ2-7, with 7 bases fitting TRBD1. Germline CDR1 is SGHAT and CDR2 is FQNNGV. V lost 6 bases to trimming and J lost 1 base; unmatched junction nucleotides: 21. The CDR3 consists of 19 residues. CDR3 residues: CASSPRTVGQEALSYEQYF. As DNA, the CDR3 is TGTGCCAGCAGTCCCAGGACTGTTGGACAGGAAGCCTTATCCTACGAGCAGTACTTC.

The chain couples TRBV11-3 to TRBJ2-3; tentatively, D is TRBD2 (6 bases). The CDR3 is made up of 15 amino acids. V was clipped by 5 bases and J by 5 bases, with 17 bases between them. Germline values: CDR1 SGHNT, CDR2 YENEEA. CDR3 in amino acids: CASSPDGSLRDTQYF. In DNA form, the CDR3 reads TGTGCCAGCAGCCCTGACGGGAGCCTCAGAGATACGCAGTATTTT.

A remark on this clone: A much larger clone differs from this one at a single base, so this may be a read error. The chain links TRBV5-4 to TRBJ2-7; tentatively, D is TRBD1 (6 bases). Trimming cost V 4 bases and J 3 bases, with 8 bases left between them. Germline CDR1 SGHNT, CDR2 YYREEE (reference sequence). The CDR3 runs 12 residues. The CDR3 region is CASSVGGYEQYF. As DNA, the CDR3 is TGTGCCAGCAGCGTAGGGGGCTACGAGCAGTACTTC.

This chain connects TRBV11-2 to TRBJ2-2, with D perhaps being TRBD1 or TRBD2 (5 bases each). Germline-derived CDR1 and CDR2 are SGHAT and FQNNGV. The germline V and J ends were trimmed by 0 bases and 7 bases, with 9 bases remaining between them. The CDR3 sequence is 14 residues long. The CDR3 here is CASSLEYGGGELFF. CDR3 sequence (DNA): TGTGCCAGCAGCTTAGAATATGGGGGCGGGGAGCTGTTTTTT.

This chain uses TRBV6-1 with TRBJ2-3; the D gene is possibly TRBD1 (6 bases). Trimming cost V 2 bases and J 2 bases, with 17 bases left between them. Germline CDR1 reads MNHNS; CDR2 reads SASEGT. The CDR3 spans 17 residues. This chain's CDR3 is CASSELMRQGNTDTQYF. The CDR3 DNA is TGTGCCAGCAGTGAACTTATGAGGCAGGGGAACACAGATACGCAGTATTTT.

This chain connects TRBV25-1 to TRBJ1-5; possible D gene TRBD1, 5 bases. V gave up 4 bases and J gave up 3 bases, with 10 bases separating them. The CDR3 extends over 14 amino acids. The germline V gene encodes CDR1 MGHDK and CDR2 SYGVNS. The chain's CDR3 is CASSGGGYNQPQHF. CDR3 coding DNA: TGTGCCAGCAGTGGTGGGGGGTACAATCAGCCCCAGCATTTT.

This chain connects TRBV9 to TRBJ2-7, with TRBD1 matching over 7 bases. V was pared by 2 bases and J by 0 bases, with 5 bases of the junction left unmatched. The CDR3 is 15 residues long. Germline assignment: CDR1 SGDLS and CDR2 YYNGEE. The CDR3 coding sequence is TGTGCCAGCAGCGTGGATGGGGACAGCTCCTACGAGCAGTACTTC. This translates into CASSVDGDSSYEQYF.

CDR3 loop: CASSQEGMGRANVLTF. Here the CDR3 DNA reads TGCGCCAGCAGCCAAGAAGGAATGGGCCGGGCCAACGTCCTGACTTTC. The chain joins TRBV4-1 to TRBJ2-6; D gene unclear. The CDR3 runs 16 residues. Trimming pared 0 bases from V and 5 bases from J, leaving 11 bases between. The germline V gene has CDR1 MGHRA and CDR2 YSYEKL.

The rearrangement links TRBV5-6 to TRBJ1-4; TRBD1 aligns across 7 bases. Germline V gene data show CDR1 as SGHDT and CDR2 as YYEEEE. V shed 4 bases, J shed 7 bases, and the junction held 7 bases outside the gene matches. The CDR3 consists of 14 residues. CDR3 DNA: TGTGCCAGCAGCCTAGGGGACAGCCGTGAAAAACTGTTTTTT. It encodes CASSLGDSREKLFF.

DNA of the CDR3: TGTGCCAGCAGCACAGGGGGTGGCTACAATGAGCAGTTCTTC. This codes for CASSTGGGYNEQFF. The gene calls are TRBV7-6 and TRBJ2-1; the match to TRBD1 covers 8 bases. The V gene's germline CDR1 is SGHVS and CDR2 FNYEAQ. The CDR3 has 14 residues. J gave up 3 bases and V 5 bases, and 3 bases lay outside the gene matches.

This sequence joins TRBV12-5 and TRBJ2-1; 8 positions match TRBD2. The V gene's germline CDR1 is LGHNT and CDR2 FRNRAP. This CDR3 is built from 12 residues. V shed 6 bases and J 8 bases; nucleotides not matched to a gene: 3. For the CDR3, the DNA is TGTGCTAGTGGCCCGGGGGGGGATGAGCAGTTCTTC. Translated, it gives CASGPGGDEQFF.

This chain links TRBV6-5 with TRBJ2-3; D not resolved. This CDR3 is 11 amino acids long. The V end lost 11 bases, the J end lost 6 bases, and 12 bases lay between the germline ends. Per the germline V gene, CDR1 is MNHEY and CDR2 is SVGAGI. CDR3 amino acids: CAAVLGDTQYF. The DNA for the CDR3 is TGTGCCGCCGTCCTTGGGGATACGCAGTATTTT.

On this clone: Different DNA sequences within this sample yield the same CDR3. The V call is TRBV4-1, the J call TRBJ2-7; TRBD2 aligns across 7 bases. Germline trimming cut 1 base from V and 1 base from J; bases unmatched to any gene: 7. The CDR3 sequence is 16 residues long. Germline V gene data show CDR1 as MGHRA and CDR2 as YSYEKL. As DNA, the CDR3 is TGCGCCAGCAGCCAAGGACCCAGCGGGGTTTCCTACGAGCAGTACTTC. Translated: CASSQGPSGVSYEQYF.

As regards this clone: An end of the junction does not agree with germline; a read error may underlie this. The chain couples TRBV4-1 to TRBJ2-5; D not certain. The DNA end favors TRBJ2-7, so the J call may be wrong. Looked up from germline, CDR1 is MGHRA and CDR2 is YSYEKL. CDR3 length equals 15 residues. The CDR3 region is CASSQDRASSCEQYF. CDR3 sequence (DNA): TGCGCCAGCAGCCAAGATCGGGCCTCCTCCTGCGAGCAGTACTTC.